A single sample gave rise to the 23 T cell receptor beta chains below, sequenced in a study of T-cell memory formation after mild COVID-19. TCRdb reprocessed the 5' RACE reads with MiXCR, giving one entry per CDR3 protein. The sample lists 150,000 to 200,000 distinct CDR3 sequences, around 30% seen once, with around 12% in the top ten. What was sequenced was PBMCs or a T cell subset sorted from them (not recorded which). The receptors were gathered from an adult woman who had mild COVID-19 (a few samples of this study predate the infection). Cell type and time point are not known.

This clonotype has a handful of counts. CDR3 loop: CASSLRGGGELFF. Here the CDR3 DNA reads TGTGCCAGCAGCTTGCGGGGGGGCGGGGAGCTGTTTTTT. The chain couples TRBV5-5 to TRBJ2-2; TRBD2 matches 8 bases. Germline CDR1 is SGHKS and CDR2 is YYEKEE (reference sequence). V shed 1 base and J 7 bases; nucleotides not matched to a gene: 0. The CDR3 spans 13 residues.

This clonotype turned up a few times. CDR3 protein: CASSEGTGLVGEQYF. The CDR3 coding sequence is TGTGCCAGCAGTGAAGGGACAGGGCTGGTGGGCGAGCAGTACTTC. The chain uses TRBV2 and TRBJ2-7; 8 bases align to TRBD1. This CDR3 comprises 15 residues. The J segment lost 6 bases and the V segment lost 1 base, leaving 8 bases of the junction unmatched. Germline CDR1 is SNHLY and CDR2 is FYNNEI.

This sequence joins TRBV5-1 and TRBJ2-7, with 11 bases identical to TRBD1. V lost 4 bases to trimming and J lost 3 bases; unmatched junction nucleotides: 9. The CDR3 totals 16 residues. Germline V CDR1 and CDR2: SGHRS, YFSETQ. The CDR3 loop is CASSHSLDRGLYEQYF. Written as DNA, the CDR3 is TGCGCCAGCAGCCATTCCTTGGACAGGGGGCTCTACGAGCAGTACTTC.

The V call is TRBV5-6, the J call TRBJ2-5, with D perhaps matching TRBD2 (5 bases). The CDR3 is made up of 12 amino acids. V shed 4 bases and J shed 5 bases, with 9 bases lying between them. CDR1 is SGHDT, CDR2 YYEEEE, per germline. DNA for the CDR3: TGTGCCAGCAGCGAGGGAGAGGAGACCCAGTACTTC. Its protein product is CASSEGEETQYF. Complete variable domain (other parts from reference TRBV5-6 and TRBJ2-5): DAGVTQSPTHLIKTRGQQVTLRCSPKSGHDTVSWYQQALGQGPQFIFQYYEEEERQRGNFPDRFSGHQFPNYSSELNVNALLLGDSALYLCASSEGEETQYFGPGTRLLVL.

This clonotype was counted a few times. The J gene is TRBJ2-5, the V gene TRBV20-1; D not certain. The CDR3 runs 11 residues. Germline V lookup: CDR1 DFQATT, CDR2 SNEGSKA (reference sequence). Trimming removed 1 base from V and 5 bases from J, with 5 bases in between. CDR3 protein: CSARALETQYF. CDR3 DNA: TGCAGTGCTAGAGCTTTGGAGACCCAGTACTTC.

The rearrangement links TRBV12-3 or TRBV12-4 to TRBJ1-1; D not certain. This CDR3 spans 14 amino acids. The V gene lost 5 bases and the J gene lost 0 bases, with 10 bases spanning the gap. CDR3: CASSRRAMNTEAFF. In DNA form, the CDR3 reads TGTGCCAGCAGTCGGAGGGCCATGAACACTGAAGCTTTCTTT.

This clonotype was observed a few times. CDR3 sequence reads: CASSHIANTGELFF. As DNA, the CDR3 is TGTGCCAGCAGCCACATAGCGAACACCGGGGAGCTGTTTTTT. This chain uses TRBV11-2 with TRBJ2-2; unclear D gene. This CDR3 has 14 amino acids. V lost 5 bases to trimming and J lost 0 bases, with 7 bases between them. The V gene's germline CDR1 is SGHAT and CDR2 FQNNGV.

J is TRBJ2-4 and V is TRBV11-3, with 8 bases lining up with TRBD2. Losses at the gene ends were 4 bases for V and 11 bases for J; bases not matched to a gene: 13. There are 15 residues in the CDR3. Germline V gives CDR1 SGHNT, CDR2 YENEEA. CDR3 in DNA: TGTGCCAGCAGCTCACATCAAGCGGGAGAATGGGTTCAGTACTTC. Translation: CASSSHQAGEWVQYF. Full variable domain (rest looked up from reference TRBV11-3 and TRBJ2-4): EAGVVQSPRYKIIEKKQPVAFWCNPISGHNTLYWYLQNLGQGPELLIRYENEEAVDDSQLPKDRFSAERLKGVDSTLKIQPAELGDSAVYLCASSSHQAGEWVQYFGAGTRLSVL.

The chain recombines TRBV3-1 with TRBJ2-7; TRBD2 might be the D (5 bases). Trimming left V 4 bases short and J 0 bases short, with 16 bases between. Germline lookup yields CDR1 LGHDT and CDR2 YNNKEL (reference sequence). The CDR3 is 16 amino acids. CDR3 region: CASSRGPPGDSYEQYF. CDR3 nucleotides: TGTGCCAGCAGCCGAGGGCCTCCAGGTGACTCCTACGAGCAGTACTTC.

The chain joins TRBV18 to TRBJ1-1; 8 nucleotides agree with TRBD1. The CDR3 spans 17 residues. The germline CDR1 and CDR2 sequences are KGHSH and LQKENI. Trimming cost V 3 bases and J 1 base; bases outside gene matches: 10. The CDR3 is CASSPVMDRAANTEAFF. CDR3 nucleotides: TGTGCCAGCTCACCGGTAATGGACAGGGCGGCGAACACTGAAGCTTTCTTT.

The J gene is TRBJ1-5, the V gene TRBV4-2; 11 bases match TRBD1. The CDR3 runs 15 residues. Germline V lookup: CDR1 LGHNA, CDR2 YNFKEQ. V shed 2 bases, J shed 7 bases, and the junction held 4 bases outside the gene matches. DNA for the CDR3: TGTGCCAGCAGCCAATCGGGACAGGGGGGACAGCCCCAGCATTTT. It encodes CASSQSGQGGQPQHF.

This clonotype was counted a few times. CDR3 DNA sequence: TGTGCCACCTCCACTGACAGGGGATACAATGAGCAGTTCTTC. Translation gives CATSTDRGYNEQFF. The chain joins TRBV4-2 to TRBJ2-1; 8 positions match TRBD1. CDR3 length: 14 amino acids. Germline-derived CDR1 and CDR2 are LGHNA and YNFKEQ. V lost 10 bases to trimming and J lost 4 bases; unmatched junction nucleotides: 9.

The chain joins TRBV9 to TRBJ2-3; 11 bases agree with TRBD2. The length of the CDR3 is 14 residues. Germline V gene lookup returns CDR1 SGDLS and CDR2 YYNGEE. V gave up 2 bases and J gave up 7 bases; unmatched junction bases: 3. CDR3 DNA sequence: TGTGCCAGCAGCGTGACTAGCGGGGTTAATACGCAGTATTTT. As protein: CASSVTSGVNTQYF.

The genes are TRBV20-1 and TRBJ2-7; TRBD1 agrees at 8 bases. The germline V gene has CDR1 DFQATT and CDR2 SNEGSKA (reference sequence). The CDR3 contains 15 residues. J lost 1 base, V lost 0 bases, and 5 bases had no gene match. In DNA, the CDR3 is TGCAGTGCTAGAGACCCAGGGACAGGTTCCTACGAGCAGTACTTC. Translation gives CSARDPGTGSYEQYF.

The chain carries TRBV7-2 and TRBJ1-2, with D possibly matching TRBD1 (6 bases). Per germline, CDR1 SGHTA and CDR2 FQGNSA. With 2 bases removed from V and 8 bases from J, the gap between germline ends came to 9 bases. The CDR3 length is 12 residues. CDR3: CASSLNRDGYTF. CDR3 coding DNA: TGTGCCAGCAGCTTAAACAGGGACGGCTACACCTTC.

This clonotype was seen a handful of times. The rearrangement links TRBV4-3 to TRBJ2-1; 11 bases match TRBD2. Germline V gives CDR1 LGHNA, CDR2 YSLEER. V gave up 3 bases and J gave up 8 bases; unmatched junction bases: 12. The length of the CDR3 is 17 residues. The CDR3: CASSQGGLAEGRDEQFF. CDR3 nucleotides: TGCGCCAGCAGCCAGGGGGGACTAGCGGAGGGAAGGGATGAGCAGTTCTTC.

This clonotype was observed at least ten times. The rearrangement uses TRBV12-3 or TRBV12-4 and TRBJ1-5; a possible D gene is TRBD1 (5 bases). Between the trimmed V and J ends, which lost 5 bases and 2 bases, there was a span of 13 bases. The CDR3 is 15 residues long. The CDR3 here is CASSLMGDGNQPQHF. The DNA for the CDR3 is TGTGCCAGCAGTCTCATGGGGGACGGCAATCAGCCCCAGCATTTT.

The rearrangement uses TRBV5-1 and TRBJ2-5; TRBD2 matches at 11 bases. This CDR3 has 19 amino acids. V lost 0 bases and J lost 0; bases outside the gene matches: 10. Germline-derived CDR1 and CDR2 are SGHRS and YFSETQ. The CDR3 DNA reads TGCGCCAGCAGCTTGGCTCTAGCGGGAGGATTTTCGTACCAAGAGACCCAGTACTTC. Amino acid sequence: CASSLALAGGFSYQETQYF.

The rearrangement joins TRBV7-2 to TRBJ2-1, with a possible D match to TRBD1 (6 bases). This CDR3 has 12 amino acids. Germline V CDR1 and CDR2: SGHTA, FQGNSA. Trimming removed 5 bases from V and 16 bases from J, with 18 bases in between. The CDR3 loop is CASSPYGPGEFF. The CDR3 DNA sequence: TGTGCCAGCAGCCCCTATGGTCCAGGGGAATTCTTC.

This clonotype was recorded at least ten times. The chain joins TRBV13 to TRBJ2-3; TRBD2 matches 9 bases. The junction had 7 bases not matched to a gene; V was cut back by 5 bases and J by 4 bases. Germline assignment: CDR1 PRHDT and CDR2 FYEKMQ (reference sequence). The length of the CDR3 is 15 residues. CDR3: CASSLSGGGSDTQYF. Written as DNA, the CDR3 is TGTGCCAGCAGCCTTAGCGGGGGAGGATCAGATACGCAGTATTTT.

This sequence joins TRBV29-1 and TRBJ2-1, with 11 bases fitting TRBD2. Per germline, CDR1 SQVTM and CDR2 ANQGSEA. V trimming: 4 bases; J trimming: 10 bases; junction bases outside the gene matches: 3. This CDR3 region has 12 residues. In nucleotides, the CDR3 is TGCAGCGTTGCTAGCGGGAGGACCGAGCAGTTCTTC. Translation gives CSVASGRTEQFF.

The chain is built from TRBV5-1 and TRBJ1-1; D is unclear. Germline V CDR1 and CDR2: SGHRS, YFSETQ. CDR3 size: 15 residues. Trimming pared 2 bases from V and 3 bases from J, leaving 14 bases between. CDR3: CASSFIGLSDTEAFF. As DNA, the CDR3 is TGCGCCAGCAGCTTTATCGGGCTCTCGGACACTGAAGCTTTCTTT.

Written as DNA, the CDR3 is TGTGCCAGCAGTCCAACAGAGACCTTCTCCTACGAGCAGTACTTC. Residues: CASSPTETFSYEQYF. The genes are TRBV6-5 and TRBJ2-7; D gene uncertain. This CDR3 region has 15 residues. Germline V lookup: CDR1 MNHEY, CDR2 SVGAGI. Trimming left V 5 bases short and J 0 bases short, with 14 bases between.